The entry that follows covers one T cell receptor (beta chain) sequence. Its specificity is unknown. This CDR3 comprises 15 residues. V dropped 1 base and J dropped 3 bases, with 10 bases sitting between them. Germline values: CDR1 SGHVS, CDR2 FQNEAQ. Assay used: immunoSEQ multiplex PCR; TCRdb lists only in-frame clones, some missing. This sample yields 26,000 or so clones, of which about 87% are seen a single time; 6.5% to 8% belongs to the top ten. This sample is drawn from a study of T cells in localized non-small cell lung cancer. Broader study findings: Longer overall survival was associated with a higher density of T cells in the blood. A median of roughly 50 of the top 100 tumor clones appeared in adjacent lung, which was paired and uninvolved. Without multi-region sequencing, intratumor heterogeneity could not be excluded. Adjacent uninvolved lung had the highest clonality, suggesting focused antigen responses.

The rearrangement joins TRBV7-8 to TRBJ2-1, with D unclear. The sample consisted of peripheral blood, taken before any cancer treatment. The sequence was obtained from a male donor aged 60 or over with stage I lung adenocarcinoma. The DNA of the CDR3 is TGTGCCAGCAGCTTAGGTGATAGCTTCTACAATGAGCAGTTCTTC. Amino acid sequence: CASSLGDSFYNEQFF.